The rows below give T cell receptor beta chains drawn from one sample of a study of blood T cell repertoires in COVID-19. Clones were read by immunoSEQ multiplex PCR, and TCRdb kept only the in-frame ones, dropping some. The table shows fewer than 350,000 clones, with about 85% occurring only once. The sequenced sample consisted of peripheral blood. Receptor source: a woman in her fifties or sixties with active or convalescent COVID-19. Each CDR3 is given with its conserved first and last residue. A D gene is named only where the DNA matches it firmly. The size field is filled for only some rows; it gives once, few, many or a size class.

clone_size j_call v_call cdr3_length d_call cdr3_aa cdr3_nt
. TRBJ2-4 TRBV2 14 . CASSLREAKNIQYF TGTGCCAGCAGCCTTCGGGAGGCCAAAAACATTCAGTACTTC
many TRBJ2-4 TRBV19 18 TRBD1 CASSALPQGARAKNIQYF TGTGCCAGTAGTGCTCTTCCCCAGGGGGCAAGAGCCAAAAACATTCAGTACTTC
few TRBJ2-7 TRBV27 15 TRBD2 CASSPTSGRSYEQYF TGTGCCAGCAGCCCGACTAGCGGGAGATCCTACGAGCAGTACTTC
few TRBJ1-5 TRBV30 16 . CAWSPREDQGNQPQHF TGTGCCTGGAGCCCGCGCGAGGACCAGGGGAATCAGCCCCAGCATTTT
. TRBJ2-2 TRBV15 12 . CATSTSDGELFF TGTGCCACCAGCACCAGCGATGGGGAGCTGTTTTTT
. TRBJ2-1 TRBV5-4 15 TRBD2 CASSSTSGTDNEQFF TGTGCCAGCAGCTCGACTAGCGGGACTGACAATGAGCAGTTCTTC
. TRBJ1-4 TRBV18 16 TRBD1 CASSTNTGQGNEKLFF TGTGCCAGCTCAACCAATACGGGACAGGGGAACGAAAAACTGTTTTTT
. TRBJ2-3 TRBV9 14 . CASSVGGTGDTQYF TGTGCCAGCAGCGTAGGAGGGACTGGGGATACGCAGTATTTT
. TRBJ2-7 TRBV28 13 . CASSLFQGIEQYF TGTGCCAGCAGTTTATTTCAGGGGATCGAGCAGTACTTC
. TRBJ2-1 TRBV5-4 15 . CASSLLGHVSNEQFF TGTGCCAGCAGCTTACTAGGGCATGTCAGCAATGAGCAGTTCTTC
. TRBJ1-6 TRBV7-2 18 TRBD1 CASSLEGAGGLDNSPLHF TGTGCCAGCAGCTTAGAAGGTGCAGGGGGCTTGGACAATTCACCCCTCCACTTT
. TRBJ1-2 TRBV5-1 14 TRBD1 CASSWWDRVNGYTF TGCGCCAGCAGCTGGTGGGACAGGGTAAATGGCTACACCTTC
once TRBJ2-7 TRBV7-2 15 . CASTRGGGETYEQYF TGTGCCAGCACAAGAGGAGGGGGGGAGACTTACGAGCAGTACTTC
. TRBJ2-1 TRBV5-4 12 . CASSQESNEQFF TGTGCCAGCAGCCAAGAGTCCAATGAGCAGTTCTTC
. TRBJ2-7 TRBV5-8 14 TRBD1 CASSFGTGTYEQYF TGTGCCAGCAGCTTTGGGACAGGGACCTACGAGCAGTACTTC
. TRBJ2-3 TRBV6-2/TRBV6-3 17 TRBD2 CASSPLQGRDGADTQYF TGTGCCAGCAGCCCTCTCCAAGGGAGGGATGGGGCAGATACGCAGTATTTT
. TRBJ2-1 TRBV5-4 17 TRBD2 CASSLEGGTSGTNEQFF TGTGCCAGCAGCTTGGAAGGTGGGACTAGCGGGACCAATGAGCAGTTCTTC
. TRBJ1-2 TRBV10-3 15 TRBD1 CAITSSGTGTYGYTF TGTGCCATCACCTCCTCGGGGACAGGCACCTATGGCTACACCTTC
. TRBJ2-5 TRBV5-1 14 . CASSLGHPQETQYF TGCGCCAGCAGCTTGGGGCATCCACAAGAGACCCAGTACTTC
few TRBJ2-1 TRBV11-2 16 TRBD2 CASSPSRSGGLYEQFF TGTGCCAGCAGCCCTAGCCGTAGCGGGGGCTTATATGAGCAGTTCTTC
. TRBJ2-1 TRBV7-8 19 TRBD2 CASSITSAMGLAGVGEQFF TGTGCCAGCAGCATTACGTCGGCAATGGGACTAGCGGGAGTAGGTGAGCAGTTCTTC
. TRBJ1-1 TRBV16 14 . CASSQGSGGTEAFF TGTGCCAGCAGCCAAGGGTCGGGGGGCACTGAAGCTTTCTTT
few TRBJ2-1 TRBV19 18 TRBD2 CASSPLGLAGTPYNEQFF TGTGCCAGTAGCCCCCTGGGACTAGCGGGTACGCCCTACAATGAGCAGTTCTTC
. TRBJ1-2 TRBV2 12 . CASSLDSYGYTF TGTGCCAGCAGTCTAGACAGCTATGGCTACACCTTC
. TRBJ2-3 TRBV9 18 TRBD2 CASSPRSGEFSSTDTQYF TGTGCCAGCAGCCCGCGTAGCGGGGAATTTTCTAGCACAGATACGCAGTATTTT
. TRBJ2-2 TRBV9 18 TRBD2 CASSPWTSGMANTGELFF TGTGCCAGCAGCCCATGGACTAGCGGGATGGCGAACACCGGGGAGCTGTTTTTT
. TRBJ2-1 TRBV3-1/TRBV3-2 17 . CASSQDDSRWGDNEQFF TGTGCCAGCAGCCAAGACGACTCACGGTGGGGGGACAATGAGCAGTTCTTC
once TRBJ2-7 TRBV6-5 15 TRBD2 CASTPGGSLTYEQYF TGTGCCAGCACGCCCGGCGGGAGTCTTACCTACGAGCAGTACTTC
. TRBJ2-3 TRBV18 16 TRBD1 CASSPPRGRSTDTQYF TGTGCCAGCTCACCCCCCAGGGGGCGAAGTACAGATACGCAGTATTTT
. TRBJ2-7 TRBV6-6 15 . CASSYVQGHNYEQYF TGTGCCAGCAGTTACGTTCAGGGACACAACTACGAGCAGTACTTC
. TRBJ1-1 TRBV14 13 . CASSQDLEGQAFF TGTGCCAGCAGCCAAGATTTGGAGGGGCAAGCTTTCTTT
. TRBJ1-2 TRBV28 15 . CASSLGAPGSYGYTF TGTGCCAGCAGTTTAGGGGCCCCGGGCTCTTATGGCTACACCTTC
. TRBJ2-7 TRBV2 12 TRBD1 CASRDRNYEQYF TGTGCCAGCCGGGACAGAAACTACGAGCAGTACTTC
many TRBJ2-3 TRBV14 16 TRBD2 CASSQGGLAGADTQYF TGTGCCAGCAGCCAAGGGGGACTAGCGGGAGCAGATACGCAGTATTTT
. TRBJ2-2 TRBV18 18 TRBD2 CASSENSGSLLDTGELFF TGTGCCAGCTCAGAAAATAGCGGGAGCCTTCTAGACACCGGGGAGCTGTTTTTT
. TRBJ1-2 TRBV12-3/TRBV12-4 13 . CASSPDSNYGYTF TGTGCCAGCAGTCCCGACAGTAACTATGGCTACACCTTC
. TRBJ1-6 TRBV5-8 16 . CASSLGGEVLNSPLHF TGTGCCAGCAGCCTCGGCGGGGAGGTCCTAAATTCACCCCTCCACTTT
. TRBJ1-1 TRBV6-5 10 . CASRDSEAFF TGTGCCAGCAGAGACTCTGAAGCTTTCTTT
few TRBJ2-7 TRBV7-9 16 TRBD1 CASSLALRQGPYEQYF TGTGCCAGCAGCTTAGCGCTGAGACAGGGGCCTTACGAGCAGTACTTC
. TRBJ2-7 TRBV11-2 16 TRBD2 CASSLDHTSGVYEQYF TGTGCCAGCAGCTTAGATCATACTAGCGGGGTCTACGAGCAGTACTTC
. TRBJ2-7 TRBV21-1 15 . CASSNPIMGLYEQYF TGTGCCAGCAGCAACCCGATTATGGGGCTCTACGAGCAGTACTTC
. TRBJ1-1 TRBV7-8 14 TRBD1 CASSLRGGNAEAFF TGTGCCAGCAGCTTAAGAGGGGGCAATGCTGAAGCTTTCTTT
. TRBJ2-1 TRBV20-1 11 . CSASREGEQFF TGCAGTGCGTCCCGGGAAGGTGAGCAGTTCTTC
. TRBJ2-1 TRBV11-3 13 TRBD1 CASSPGTGHEQFF TGTGCCAGCAGCCCAGGGACAGGGCATGAGCAGTTCTTC
. TRBJ1-2 TRBV6-1 15 . CASSEEQASNYGYTF TGTGCCAGCAGTGAAGAACAGGCTAGTAACTATGGCTACACCTTC
. TRBJ1-2 TRBV27 12 . CASRPTGSGYTF TGTGCCAGCAGGCCAACAGGTTCTGGCTACACCTTC
. TRBJ1-1 TRBV29-1 14 . CSVEKGTETVRAFF TGCAGCGTTGAAAAGGGCACCGAGACAGTTCGAGCTTTCTTT
. TRBJ1-2 TRBV19 16 TRBD1 CASRSRDRRLFGGYTF TGTGCCAGTAGAAGCCGGGACAGAAGGCTTTTCGGGGGCTACACCTTC
. TRBJ2-1 TRBV7-2 15 TRBD2 CASSFGAGAGNEQFF TGTGCCAGCAGCTTCGGAGCGGGAGCGGGCAATGAGCAGTTCTTC
. TRBJ1-2 TRBV5-6 17 TRBD1 CASSWTGTAIGDYGYTF TGTGCCAGCAGCTGGACCGGGACAGCGATTGGGGACTATGGCTACACCTTC
. TRBJ2-7 TRBV19 14 TRBD1 CASQGAPGTHEQYF TGTGCCAGTCAGGGGGCGCCAGGTACCCACGAGCAGTACTTC